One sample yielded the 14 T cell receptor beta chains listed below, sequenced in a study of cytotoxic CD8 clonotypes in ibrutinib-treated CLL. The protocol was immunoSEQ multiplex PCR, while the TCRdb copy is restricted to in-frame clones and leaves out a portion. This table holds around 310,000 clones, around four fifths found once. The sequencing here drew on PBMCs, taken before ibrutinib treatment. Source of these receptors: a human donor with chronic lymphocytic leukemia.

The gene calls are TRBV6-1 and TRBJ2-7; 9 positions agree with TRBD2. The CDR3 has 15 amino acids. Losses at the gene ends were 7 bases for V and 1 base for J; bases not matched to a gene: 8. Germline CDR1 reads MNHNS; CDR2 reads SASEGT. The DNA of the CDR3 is TGTGCCAGCAAGTTGGGGCGGGAGGGATCCTACGAGCAGTACTTC. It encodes CASKLGREGSYEQYF.

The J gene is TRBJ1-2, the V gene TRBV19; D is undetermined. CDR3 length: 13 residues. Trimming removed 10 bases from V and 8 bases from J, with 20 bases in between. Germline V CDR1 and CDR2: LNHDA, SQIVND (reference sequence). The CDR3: CATHLAGGHGYTF. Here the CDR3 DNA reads TGTGCCACCCACCTCGCGGGTGGCCACGGCTACACCTTC.

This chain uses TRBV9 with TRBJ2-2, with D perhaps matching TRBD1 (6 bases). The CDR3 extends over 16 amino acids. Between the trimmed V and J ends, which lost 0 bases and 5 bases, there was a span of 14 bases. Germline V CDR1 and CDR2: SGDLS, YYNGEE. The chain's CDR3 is CASSVVPDSPTGELFF. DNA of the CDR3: TGTGCCAGCAGCGTAGTGCCGGACAGTCCGACCGGGGAGCTGTTTTTT.

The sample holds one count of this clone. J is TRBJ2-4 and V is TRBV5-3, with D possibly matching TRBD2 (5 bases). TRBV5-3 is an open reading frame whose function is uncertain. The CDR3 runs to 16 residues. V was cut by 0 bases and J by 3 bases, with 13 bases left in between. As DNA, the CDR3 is TGTGCCAGAAGCTTGGTAGGGATTCGGGGCAAAAACATTCAGTACTTC. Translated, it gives CARSLVGIRGKNIQYF.

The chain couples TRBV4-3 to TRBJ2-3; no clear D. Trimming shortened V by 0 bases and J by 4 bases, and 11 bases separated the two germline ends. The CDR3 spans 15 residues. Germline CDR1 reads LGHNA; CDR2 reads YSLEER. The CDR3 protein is CASSQDIVRADTQYF. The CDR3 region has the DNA TGCGCCAGCAGCCAAGATATCGTGCGCGCAGATACGCAGTATTTT.

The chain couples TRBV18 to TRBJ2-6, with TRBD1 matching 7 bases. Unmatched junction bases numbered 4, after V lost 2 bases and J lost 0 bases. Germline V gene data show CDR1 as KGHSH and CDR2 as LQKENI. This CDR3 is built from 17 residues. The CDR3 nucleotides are TGTGCCAGCTCACCAAGGGGGCGAGCCTCTGGGGCCAACGTCCTGACTTTC. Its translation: CASSPRGRASGANVLTF.

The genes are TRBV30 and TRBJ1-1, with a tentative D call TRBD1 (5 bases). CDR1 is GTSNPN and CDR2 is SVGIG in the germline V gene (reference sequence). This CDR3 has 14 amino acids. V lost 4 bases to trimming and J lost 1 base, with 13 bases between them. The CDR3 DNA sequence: TGTGCCTGGACACCAGGACACTCGAACACTGAAGCTTTCTTT. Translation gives CAWTPGHSNTEAFF.

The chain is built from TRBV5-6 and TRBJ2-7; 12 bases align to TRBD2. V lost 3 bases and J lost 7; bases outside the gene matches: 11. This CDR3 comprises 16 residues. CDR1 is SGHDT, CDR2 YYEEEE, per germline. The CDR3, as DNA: TGTGCCAGCAGCTCCTACGGACTAGCGGGGTTAATGGAGCAGTACTTC. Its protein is CASSSYGLAGLMEQYF.

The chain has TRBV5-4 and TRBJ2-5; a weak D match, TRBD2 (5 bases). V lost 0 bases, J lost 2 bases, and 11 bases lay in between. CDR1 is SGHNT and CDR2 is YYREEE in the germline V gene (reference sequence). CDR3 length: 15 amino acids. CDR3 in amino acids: CASSLAERGQETQYF. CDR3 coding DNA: TGTGCCAGCAGCTTGGCCGAGAGAGGGCAAGAGACCCAGTACTTC.

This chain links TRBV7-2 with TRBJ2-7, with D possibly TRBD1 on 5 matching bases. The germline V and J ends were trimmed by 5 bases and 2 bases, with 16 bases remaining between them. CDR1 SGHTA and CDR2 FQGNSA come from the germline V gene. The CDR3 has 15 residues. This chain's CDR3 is CASSPRVSATYEQYF. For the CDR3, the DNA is TGTGCCAGCAGCCCCAGGGTTTCGGCTACCTACGAGCAGTACTTC.

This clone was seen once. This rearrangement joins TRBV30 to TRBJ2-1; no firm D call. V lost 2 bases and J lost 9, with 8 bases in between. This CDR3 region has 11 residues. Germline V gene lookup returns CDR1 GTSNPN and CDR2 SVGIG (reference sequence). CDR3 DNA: TGTGCCTGGAGTCCGGGTTCTGAGCAGTTCTTC. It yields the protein CAWSPGSEQFF.

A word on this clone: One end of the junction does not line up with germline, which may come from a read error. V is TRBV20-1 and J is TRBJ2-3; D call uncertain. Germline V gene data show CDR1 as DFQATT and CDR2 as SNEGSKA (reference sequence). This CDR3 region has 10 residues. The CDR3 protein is CSSSTDTQYF. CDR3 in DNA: TGCAGTTCTAGCACAGATACGCAGTATTTT.

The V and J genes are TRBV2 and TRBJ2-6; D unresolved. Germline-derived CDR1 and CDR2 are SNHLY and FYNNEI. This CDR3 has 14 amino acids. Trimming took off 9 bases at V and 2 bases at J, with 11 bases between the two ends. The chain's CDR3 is CASSRDAGANVLTF. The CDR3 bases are TGTGCCAGTTCCCGCGACGCTGGGGCCAACGTCCTGACTTTC.

CDR3 sequence (DNA): TGTGCCAGTAGTATAACGGGAGTCACAGATACGCAGTATTTT. This codes for CASSITGVTDTQYF. The rearrangement links TRBV19 to TRBJ2-3; D might be TRBD2 (6 bases). Germline CDR1 is LNHDA and CDR2 is SQIVND (reference sequence). Trimming shortened V by 2 bases and J by 2 bases, and 8 bases separated the two germline ends. The CDR3 is 14 amino acids.